This is a list of T cell receptor beta chains from one sample in a study of blood T cell repertoires in COVID-19. Using immunoSEQ multiplex PCR, the repertoire was profiled, and TCRdb retains in-frame clones only, with some absent. The sample has 100,000 or so clones, roughly 92% seen once. The source material was peripheral blood. The receptors shown here come from a man between 65 and 85 years old with acute or convalescent COVID-19. Both conserved end residues are part of each CDR3. D genes are given only for firm matches. Rows may omit the clone size; those that give it use once, few, many or a size class.

clone size,V gene,D gene,J gene,CDR3 DNA,CDR3 protein
-,TRBV5-8,-,TRBJ2-7,TGTGCCAGCAGCTTACAGGGCCTCGAGCAGTACTTC,CASSLQGLEQYF
once,TRBV4-3,-,TRBJ2-1,TGCGCCAGCAGCCAAGAAGGGGGAGCTAATGAGCAGTTCTTC,CASSQEGGANEQFF
-,TRBV15,-,TRBJ1-2,TGTGCCACCAGCGAACGTACTCAGGGGAATGGCTACACCTTC,CATSERTQGNGYTF
once,TRBV7-9,-,TRBJ1-2,TGTGCCAGCAGCCCACCCCACGGGGGGGGTGGCTACACCTTC,CASSPPHGGGGYTF
-,TRBV4-1,-,TRBJ2-1,TGCGCCAGCAGCCAGTCAGTCACCTATGAGCAGTTCTTC,CASSQSVTYEQFF
-,TRBV2,TRBD1,TRBJ1-5,TGTGCCAGCGGAGAACAGGGGCTCAATCCTAATCAGCCCCAGCATTTT,CASGEQGLNPNQPQHF
-,TRBV5-1,TRBD1,TRBJ1-5,TGCGCCAGCAGCTTGGGGACAGGGGAAGGACAGCCCCAGCATTTT,CASSLGTGEGQPQHF
once,TRBV24-1,TRBD2,TRBJ2-2,TGTGCCACCAGTGATCCTAAGGGACTAGCGGGAGAAGCCGGGGAGCTGTTTTTT,CATSDPKGLAGEAGELFF
-,TRBV30,-,TRBJ2-2,TGTGCCTGGAGTCTCGGCGGGGAGCTGTTTTTT,CAWSLGGELFF
-,TRBV24-1,TRBD1,TRBJ1-5,TGTGCCACCAGTGAGGACAGGGGTATCAATCAGCCCCAGCATTTT,CATSEDRGINQPQHF
-,TRBV28,-,TRBJ2-3,TGTGCCAGCAGTTTATGGGGGGGGCCAAGCAGCACAGATACGCAGTATTTT,CASSLWGGPSSTDTQYF
-,TRBV27,-,TRBJ2-5,TGTGCCAGCCGATCGGGGGAGACCCAGTACTTC,CASRSGETQYF
-,TRBV28,-,TRBJ1-5,TGTGCCAGCAGTTTAAGCGGAACTAGCAATCAGCCCCAGCATTTT,CASSLSGTSNQPQHF
-,TRBV20-1,-,TRBJ2-7,TGCAGTGCTTGGGAGAACTACGAGCAGTACTTC,CSAWENYEQYF
once,TRBV11-2,TRBD2,TRBJ2-1,TGTGCCAGCTCCTTGGCGGGAGGGTTCTACAATGAGCAGTTCTTC,CASSLAGGFYNEQFF
-,TRBV6-5,-,TRBJ2-7,TGTGCCAGCACCAACCGCAGGGTTACCTACGAGCAGTACTTC,CASTNRRVTYEQYF
-,TRBV14,-,TRBJ1-3,TGTGCCAGCAGCCAAGTCGGGCAGGGACTCATCTCTGGAAACACCATATATTTT,CASSQVGQGLISGNTIYF
-,TRBV5-5,-,TRBJ1-2,TGTGCCAGCAGCGACGGACAGATCCCAAGGGGCTACACCTTC,CASSDGQIPRGYTF
-,TRBV11-2,-,TRBJ1-1,TGTGCCAGCAGCCCCCGGACACAACTGATGAACACTGAAGCTTTCTTT,CASSPRTQLMNTEAFF
-,TRBV9,TRBD1,TRBJ2-5,TGTGCCAGCAGCGTAAACACAGGGGCCGGAGAGACCCAGTACTTC,CASSVNTGAGETQYF
-,TRBV4-1,-,TRBJ2-1,TGCGCCAGCAGCCAAGGGGTTGGGGGGTCCTACAATGAGCAGTTCTTC,CASSQGVGGSYNEQFF
-,TRBV5-1,-,TRBJ1-1,TGCGCCAGCAGCCACTTGACACTCTCCACTGAAGCTTTCTTT,CASSHLTLSTEAFF
-,TRBV7-3,TRBD2,TRBJ2-1,TGTGCCAGCAGCTTTGGGGGACTAGCGGAATACAATGAGCAGTTCTTC,CASSFGGLAEYNEQFF
-,TRBV6-5,-,TRBJ1-4,TGTGCCAGCAGCCCCAACACAAATGAAAAACTGTTTTTT,CASSPNTNEKLFF
-,TRBV6-4,-,TRBJ2-5,TGTGCCAGCAGTGAAACGGGGGAACTGGAGACCCAGTACTTC,CASSETGELETQYF
few,TRBV4-1,TRBD1,TRBJ1-2,TGCGCCAGCAGCCAAGAAGGGAGGGGACAGGCCGCCCTTAGCTATGGCTACACCTTC,CASSQEGRGQAALSYGYTF
-,TRBV3-1/TRBV3-2,-,TRBJ1-6,TGTGCCAGCAGCCAAGGGACAGCGAATTCACCCCTCCACTTT,CASSQGTANSPLHF
-,TRBV28,TRBD2,TRBJ2-7,TGTGCCAGCCGTACTAGCGGGAGCTTCGAGCAGTACTTC,CASRTSGSFEQYF
-,TRBV4-2,-,TRBJ1-3,TGTGCCAGCAGCCAAGATTACTCTGGAAACACCATATATTTT,CASSQDYSGNTIYF
-,TRBV7-6,-,TRBJ1-1,TGTGCCAGCAGCGAGCTAGGCGGGAGCCAAGCTTTCTTT,CASSELGGSQAFF
-,TRBV10-1,-,TRBJ1-6,TGCGCCAGCAGCGCGACCTATAATTCACCCCTCCACTTT,CASSATYNSPLHF
few,TRBV7-3,TRBD2,TRBJ2-3,TGTGCCAGCACCAAATGGGTAGCGGGAGTGGGAAGCACAGATACGCAGTATTTT,CASTKWVAGVGSTDTQYF
-,TRBV28,TRBD1,TRBJ2-7,TGTGCCAGCAGTTTCCCGCCGGAGACAGGGTCACACGAGCAGTACTTC,CASSFPPETGSHEQYF
-,TRBV4-1,TRBD2,TRBJ2-5,TGCGCCAGCAGCACTACCGGACTAGCGGGAGGGCAAGAGACCCAGTACTTC,CASSTTGLAGGQETQYF
-,TRBV5-5,TRBD1,TRBJ1-2,TGTGCCAGCAGCTTGGGAGGGACAGGGAGCTATAACTATGGCTACACCTTC,CASSLGGTGSYNYGYTF
-,TRBV5-5,TRBD1,TRBJ1-6,TGTGCCAGCACGGGACAGGTCTATAATTCACCCCTCCACTTT,CASTGQVYNSPLHF
-,TRBV7-8,TRBD1,TRBJ1-4,TGTGCCAGCAGCGGAACCGGGACAGGGTCTGAAAAACTGTTTTTT,CASSGTGTGSEKLFF
-,TRBV19,TRBD2,TRBJ2-1,TGTGCCAGTAGTATGGGACTAGCGGGGGGACGCCTTAAAAACAATGAGCAGTTCTTC,CASSMGLAGGRLKNNEQFF
-,TRBV19,TRBD2,TRBJ2-3,TGTGCCAGTAGCCCGTGGGCGGGAGCTGAGGATACGCAGTATTTT,CASSPWAGAEDTQYF
-,TRBV28,-,TRBJ1-4,TGTGCCAGCAGTCCAGGGTGGGGTAATGAAAAACTGTTTTTT,CASSPGWGNEKLFF
-,TRBV6-2/TRBV6-3,TRBD1,TRBJ1-5,TGTGCCAGCAGTTACGCCCGGGACAGTAGCAATCAGCCCCAGCATTTT,CASSYARDSSNQPQHF
-,TRBV18,TRBD1,TRBJ1-5,TGTGCCACCCAAGGGACAGGACCCTTCCAGCCCCAGCATTTT,CATQGTGPFQPQHF
-,TRBV12-3/TRBV12-4,-,TRBJ2-5,TGTGCCAGCAGTTTGCAGGGAGAGACCCAGTACTTC,CASSLQGETQYF